The source of this T cell receptor (beta chain) is a study of T cells after yellow fever vaccination. Turning to the study itself: Fractions low in cell number were prepared with SMART-Seq v4 Ultra Low Input.

This clonotype was seen ten or more times. Its antigen is undetermined. Whole-study results and caveats: Although the secondary response was weaker, it peaked faster, at day 5 versus 15. Reappearing after the booster were most of the clones from primary vaccination (about 95% CD4, 85% to 90% CD8).

5'RACE template switching added a universal primer site and UMIs to TCR cDNA. TCRdb passed the 5' RACE reads through MiXCR, listing each CDR3 protein once. Here the sample spans 200,000 to 300,000 distinct CDR3 sequences, approximately 3.6% being singletons. CDR3 size: 14 residues. V was trimmed by 5 bases and J by 8 bases, leaving 18 bases between them. Germline V gene sequence: CDR1 SGHTA, CDR2 FQGNSA. The starting material was PBMCs, obtained 15 days after the yellow fever booster vaccination. The receptor was isolated from a man aged 18 to 29 who received the YFV17D yellow fever vaccine. The chain joins TRBV7-2 to TRBJ1-2; D might be TRBD1 (5 bases). The CDR3 loop reads CASSPRQPTSGYTF. The DNA for the CDR3 is TGTGCCAGCAGCCCCAGACAGCCTACTTCCGGCTACACCTTC.